Below, 21 T cell receptor beta chains from the same sample are listed, as sequenced in a study of T cell responses to AZD1222 COVID-19 vaccine. Assay: immunoSEQ multiplex PCR; the TCRdb copy retains only in-frame clones and omits some. Among about 150,000 clones listed, about nine tenths were seen once. The material sequenced was peripheral blood, taken on day 0 of AZD1222 vaccination. Receptor source: an adult in good health.

The CDR3: CASSQFTYEQYF. CDR3 nucleotides: TGTGCCAGCAGCCAATTCACCTACGAGCAGTACTTC. This chain links TRBV14 with TRBJ2-7; D gene unclear. The ends were cut back, 2 bases at V and 2 bases at J, with 4 bases in the middle. The germline gives CDR1 SGHDN, CDR2 FVKESK. The CDR3 contains 12 residues.

The gene calls are TRBV11-2 and TRBJ2-7, with D perhaps assigned TRBD1 or TRBD2 (5 bases each). This CDR3 is 15 amino acids long. V shed 5 bases and J shed 2 bases, with 16 bases lying between them. CDR1 is SGHAT and CDR2 is FQNNGV in the germline V gene. The CDR3 here is CASSPGDRSTYEQYF. The CDR3 nucleotides read TGTGCCAGCAGCCCCGGGGACCGATCGACCTACGAGCAGTACTTC.

This chain uses TRBV30 with TRBJ1-4; D uncertain. CDR3 length: 16 residues. Germline lookup yields CDR1 GTSNPN and CDR2 SVGIG (reference sequence). Trimming pared 0 bases from V and 10 bases from J, leaving 21 bases between. The chain's CDR3 is CAWSVFVRVLSGKLFF. The CDR3 DNA sequence: TGTGCCTGGAGTGTATTCGTCCGGGTCCTCTCGGGAAAACTGTTTTTT.

The rearrangement joins TRBV19 to TRBJ2-7; D might be TRBD1 (6 bases). This CDR3 is 15 amino acids long. V lost 4 bases to trimming and J lost 2 bases, with 15 bases between them. Germline loops: CDR1 LNHDA, CDR2 SQIVND (reference sequence). The CDR3 spells CASSTPTGIAYEQYF. In DNA form, the CDR3 reads TGTGCCAGTAGTACTCCGACAGGAATAGCCTACGAGCAGTACTTC.

The chain carries TRBV24-1 and TRBJ2-1; 7 bases fit TRBD1. Germline V CDR1 and CDR2: KGHDR, SFDVKD. The length of the CDR3 is 13 residues. Trimming at V came to 5 bases and at J to 7 bases, leaving 4 bases not matched to a gene. CDR3 residues: CATSALTGNEQFF. CDR3 nucleotide sequence: TGTGCCACCAGTGCCCTGACAGGGAATGAGCAGTTCTTC.

This clone was detected only a few times. The gene calls are TRBV6-2 or TRBV6-3 and TRBJ1-2, with a possible D match to TRBD1 (5 bases). Germline V gene sequence: CDR1 MNHEY, CDR2 SVGEGT. With 5 bases removed from V and 2 bases from J, the gap between germline ends came to 18 bases. The CDR3 is made up of 16 amino acids. CDR3 nucleotide sequence: TGTGCCAGCAGTCGGATTTCCGGGACGGAGAACTATGGCTACACCTTC. It encodes CASSRISGTENYGYTF.

V usage is TRBV4-3 and J usage is TRBJ2-1; TRBD2 agrees at 7 bases. This CDR3 is built from 17 residues. Unmatched junction bases numbered 10, after V lost 3 bases and J lost 2 bases. Per the germline V gene, CDR1 is LGHNA and CDR2 is YSLEER. This CDR3 reads CASSHVVTSWPYNEQFF. Here the CDR3 DNA reads TGCGCCAGCAGCCATGTAGTGACTAGCTGGCCCTACAATGAGCAGTTCTTC.

The V and J genes are TRBV25-1 and TRBJ2-1; 7 nucleotides agree with TRBD2. Germline loops: CDR1 MGHDK, CDR2 SYGVNS. This CDR3 region has 14 residues. The trim removed 2 bases at V and 11 bases at J, leaving 9 bases unmatched. The CDR3: CASSEGLASGKQFF. The DNA for the CDR3 is TGTGCCAGCAGTGAAGGTCTAGCAAGCGGGAAGCAGTTCTTC.

This clone showed up just a few times. J is TRBJ1-2 and V is TRBV27; no reliable D call. The germline CDR1 and CDR2 sequences are MNHEY and SMNVEV (reference sequence). CDR3 length: 16 residues. Trimming stripped 1 base from V and 4 bases from J, with 16 bases between. CDR3 sequence: CASSLLFTGRSYGYTF. CDR3 nucleotides: TGTGCCAGCAGTTTATTATTTACGGGCAGAAGCTATGGCTACACCTTC.

The genes are TRBV4-1 and TRBJ2-3, with 11 bases fitting TRBD2. Germline CDR1 reads MGHRA; CDR2 reads YSYEKL. V lost 0 bases to trimming and J lost 6 bases; unmatched junction nucleotides: 11. This CDR3 region has 18 residues. CDR3 amino acids: CASSQEVGSGGAGDTQYF. CDR3 coding DNA: TGCGCCAGCAGCCAAGAAGTCGGTAGCGGGGGGGCGGGCGATACGCAGTATTTT.

The rearrangement links TRBV4-3 to TRBJ1-6; possible D gene TRBD1, 5 bases. The CDR3 loop spans 15 amino acids. CDR1 is LGHNA, CDR2 YSLEER, per germline. Trimming took off 1 base at V and 9 bases at J, with 13 bases between the two ends. CDR3 bases: TGCGCCAGCAGCCAAGGTGCGGGGCATAGTTCACCCCTCCACTTT. This gives the protein CASSQGAGHSSPLHF.

The chain combines TRBV19 with TRBJ2-1; 11 bases line up with TRBD2. There are 18 residues in the CDR3. Germline trimming cut 7 bases from V and 4 bases from J; bases unmatched to any gene: 15. Per germline, CDR1 LNHDA and CDR2 SQIVND (reference sequence). CDR3 DNA: TGTGCCAGTACCGGGGAGGGAAGGACTAGCGGGCCTTACAATGAGCAGTTCTTC. It is translated as CASTGEGRTSGPYNEQFF.

The rearrangement uses TRBV19 and TRBJ2-3; 8 bases match TRBD2. Germline assignment: CDR1 LNHDA and CDR2 SQIVND (reference sequence). V was clipped by 5 bases and J by 1 base; unmatched bases: 8. The CDR3 has 16 amino acids. The CDR3 region is CASSSLSGGGTDTQYF. As DNA, the CDR3 is TGTGCCAGTAGTTCCTTGAGCGGGGGTGGCACAGATACGCAGTATTTT.

CDR3 bases: TGTGCCAGCAACCACCTGGGAGTTCAAGAGACCCAGTACTTC. Residues: CASNHLGVQETQYF. The rearrangement links TRBV2 to TRBJ2-5; maybe TRBD2 (5 bases). Germline V gene data show CDR1 as SNHLY and CDR2 as FYNNEI. Trimming removed 7 bases at V and 2 bases at J, with 14 bases between. The CDR3 has 14 residues.

The rearrangement joins TRBV18 to TRBJ1-4, with D tentatively TRBD1 (5 bases). Germline CDR1 reads KGHSH; CDR2 reads LQKENI. Trimming removed 0 bases at V and 2 bases at J, with 10 bases between. This CDR3 is built from 16 residues. CDR3 in DNA: TGTGCCAGCTCACCACCGTTGGGGACGACTAATGAAAAACTGTTTTTT. Translating gives CASSPPLGTTNEKLFF.

The genes are TRBV6-5 and TRBJ1-1; no clear D. The CDR3 is 13 residues long. V was cut by 6 bases and J by 3 bases, with 11 bases left in between. Germline V CDR1 and CDR2: MNHEY, SVGAGI. CDR3 DNA: TGTGCCAGCAGGGCCATTGGTTACACTGAAGCTTTCTTT. Translating gives CASRAIGYTEAFF.

This chain links TRBV6-4 with TRBJ1-6, with a possible D match to TRBD1 (6 bases). The CDR3 totals 14 residues. Germline V gene data show CDR1 as MRHNA and CDR2 as SNTAGT. The V end was cut by 4 bases, the J end by 9 bases, with 13 bases between. This chain's CDR3 is CASSVDSKGSPLHF. The CDR3 bases are TGTGCCAGCAGTGTGGACAGTAAGGGTTCACCCCTCCACTTT.

The chain recombines TRBV11-1 with TRBJ1-2; no definite D call. V was shortened by 5 bases and J by 3 bases, with 10 bases between the two germline ends. The germline V gene encodes CDR1 SGHAT and CDR2 FQDESV (reference sequence). The CDR3 covers 13 residues. The CDR3 is CASSPGRDYGYTF. As DNA, the CDR3 is TGTGCCAGCAGCCCAGGCCGAGACTATGGCTACACCTTC.

V gene TRBV9 combines with J gene TRBJ1-3; unclear D gene. This CDR3 is built from 14 residues. CDR1 and CDR2 (germline): SGDLS, YYNGEE. V shed 1 base and J shed 3 bases, with 8 bases lying between them. CDR3 DNA sequence: TGTGCCAGCAGCGTACTTGGTGATGGAAACACCATATATTTT. This encodes CASSVLGDGNTIYF.

The CDR3 loop reads CASSGRQGVNTEAFF. The CDR3 DNA reads TGTGCCAGCAGCGGCCGACAGGGGGTGAACACTGAAGCTTTCTTT. The chain carries TRBV7-9 and TRBJ1-1, with 9 bases that match TRBD1. CDR1 is SEHNR and CDR2 is FQNEAQ in the germline V gene (reference sequence). V gave up 5 bases and J gave up 0 bases; unmatched junction bases: 4. The CDR3 has 15 residues.

A note on this clone: Other DNA sequences in the sample encode the same CDR3. The chain is built from TRBV10-3 and TRBJ1-2, with TRBD1 as a possible D gene (5 bases). V was trimmed by 0 bases and J by 7 bases, leaving 12 bases between them. CDR1 and CDR2 (germline): ENHRY, SYGVKD. The CDR3 has 14 residues. In nucleotides, the CDR3 is TGTGCCATCAGTGAGTCGGGGGGGAGCGGTGGCTACACCTTC. The encoded protein is CAISESGGSGGYTF.